These 13 T cell receptor beta chains share one sample of origin, sequenced in a study of blood T cell repertoires in COVID-19. Clones were read by immunoSEQ multiplex PCR, and TCRdb kept only the in-frame ones, dropping some. The table includes about 320,000 clones, roughly 85% detected once. The sequenced sample was peripheral blood. Every receptor here comes from a human donor in a cohort sampled during active COVID-19.

This clone was picked up one time. This sequence joins TRBV29-1 and TRBJ2-7; 9 bases align to TRBD1. The CDR3 extends over 13 amino acids. Looked up from germline, CDR1 is SQVTM and CDR2 is ANQGSEA. After removal of 6 bases from V and 3 bases from J, the junction contained 6 bases not matched to a gene. CDR3 sequence reads: CSVGQGLNYEQYF. Here the CDR3 DNA reads TGCAGCGTCGGACAGGGGTTGAACTACGAGCAGTACTTC.

The chain combines TRBV19 with TRBJ2-3; D possibly corresponds to TRBD2 (6 bases). The CDR3 is 16 residues long. Germline CDR1 is LNHDA and CDR2 is SQIVND (reference sequence). Trimming pared 1 base from V and 0 bases from J, leaving 11 bases between. The CDR3 sequence is CASSIVKRVSTDTQYF. Here the CDR3 DNA reads TGTGCCAGTAGTATAGTGAAGCGGGTGAGCACAGATACGCAGTATTTT. The full variable domain, completed using reference TRBV19 and TRBJ2-3, is DGGITQSPKYLFRKEGQNVTLSCEQNLNHDAMYWYRQDPGQGLRLIYYSQIVNDFQKGDIAEGYSVSREKKESFPLTVTSAQKNPTAFYLCASSIVKRVSTDTQYFGPGTRLTVL.

This clone was found once. The J gene is TRBJ2-2, the V gene TRBV5-1; weak D call: TRBD1 (6 bases). Germline V CDR1 and CDR2: SGHRS, YFSETQ. V lost 5 bases to trimming and J lost 1 base, with 12 bases between them. This CDR3 has 15 amino acids. CDR3 nucleotides: TGCGCCAGCAGTAAAACGGGACAGAACACCGGGGAGCTGTTTTTT. It encodes CASSKTGQNTGELFF.

The chain has TRBV24-1 and TRBJ2-1; 8 positions match TRBD2. Germline V gene lookup returns CDR1 KGHDR and CDR2 SFDVKD. Trimming removed 7 bases from V and 7 bases from J; junction bases left unmatched: 5. CDR3 length equals 13 residues. CDR3 in DNA: TGTGCCACCAGGGGTAGCGGGGCTAATGAGCAGTTCTTC. Translated: CATRGSGANEQFF.

V is TRBV19 and J is TRBJ1-4; 11 nucleotides match TRBD1. CDR3 length equals 14 residues. Per the germline V gene, CDR1 is LNHDA and CDR2 is SQIVND (reference sequence). J gave up 8 bases and V 7 bases, and 6 bases lay outside the gene matches. The CDR3 loop reads CASTNGQGAEKLFF. CDR3 nucleotide sequence: TGTGCCAGTACCAACGGACAGGGGGCGGAAAAACTGTTTTTT.

The chain carries TRBV5-6 and TRBJ1-5, with no clear D. CDR1 and CDR2 from the germline V gene are SGHDT and YYEEEE. Trimming took 4 bases from V and 2 from J, leaving 16 bases between them. CDR3 size: 16 residues. The CDR3 sequence: CASSRVEGTGNQPQHF. CDR3 nucleotide sequence: TGTGCCAGCAGCCGGGTGGAGGGCACGGGCAATCAGCCCCAGCATTTT.

The chain uses TRBV7-3 and TRBJ1-2, with unresolved D. V lost 3 bases to trimming and J lost 6 bases, with 11 bases between them. From germline, CDR1 is SGHTA and CDR2 FQGTGA. The CDR3 covers 13 residues. The CDR3 DNA follows: TGTGCCAGCAGCTTCGGGTATGAGGATGGCTACACCTTC. This sequence encodes CASSFGYEDGYTF. Looking up the rest from reference TRBV7-3 and TRBJ1-2 gives the full variable domain: GAGVSQTPSNKVTEKGKYVELRCDPISGHTALYWYRQSLGQGPEFLIYFQGTGAADDSGLPNDRFFAVRPEGSVSTLKIQRTERGDSAVYLCASSFGYEDGYTFGSGTRLTVV.

The rearrangement joins TRBV5-1 to TRBJ2-5; the D gene is possibly TRBD1 (6 bases). V lost 4 bases and J 5 bases, leaving 9 bases between the germline ends. From germline, CDR1 is SGHRS and CDR2 YFSETQ. This CDR3 has 12 residues. This CDR3 is CASSGGLETQYF. The DNA of the CDR3 is TGCGCCAGCAGCGGGGGCCTGGAGACCCAGTACTTC.

This clone was detected only once. In DNA, the CDR3 is TGTGCCTGGAGTCGGACAGGAGGACTGTTTTTT. It specifies CAWSRTGGLFF. The chain couples TRBV30 to TRBJ1-4; 7 bases agree with TRBD1. Germline V gene data show CDR1 as GTSNPN and CDR2 as SVGIG (reference sequence). The trim removed 2 bases at V and 13 bases at J, leaving 4 bases unmatched. The CDR3 extends over 11 amino acids.

J is TRBJ1-5 and V is TRBV24-1, with D hard to call. Trimming cost V 6 bases and J 9 bases, with 14 bases left between them. In germline, CDR1 is KGHDR, CDR2 SFDVKD. CDR3 length equals 13 residues. The CDR3 DNA sequence: TGTGCCACCAGTCCTTCCCCCCAGGCGCCCCAGCATTTT. Its protein is CATSPSPQAPQHF.

This clone was recorded a few times. The CDR3 protein is CASSTTGQGGYEQYF. The CDR3, as DNA: TGTGCCAGCTCTACAACTGGACAGGGTGGGTACGAGCAGTACTTC. V and J are TRBV18 and TRBJ2-7; 8 bases are a match to TRBD1. The germline gives CDR1 KGHSH, CDR2 LQKENI. V lost 6 bases to trimming and J lost 4 bases; unmatched junction nucleotides: 11. The CDR3 sequence is 15 residues long.

Notes on this clone: The same CDR3 also results from other DNA sequences found in this sample. The V and J genes are TRBV6-5 and TRBJ2-7, with 11 bases fitting TRBD1. The CDR3 covers 14 residues. The germline V gene has CDR1 MNHEY and CDR2 SVGAGI. The trim removed 2 bases at V and 4 bases at J, leaving 1 base unmatched. The CDR3 loop reads CASSYGTGGYEQYF. For the CDR3, the DNA is TGTGCCAGCAGTTACGGGACAGGGGGATACGAGCAGTACTTC.

This chain connects TRBV19 to TRBJ1-1; D ambiguous. In germline, CDR1 is LNHDA, CDR2 SQIVND (reference sequence). The V gene lost 1 base and the J gene lost 1 base, with 10 bases spanning the gap. This CDR3 contains 15 residues. The DNA of the CDR3 is TGTGCCAGTAGTATAGCCTCTCAGAAGAACACTGAAGCTTTCTTT. Its protein is CASSIASQKNTEAFF.